This record looks at one T cell receptor beta chain sequence and its context. Individuals drawn from 24 US areas were about 18 to 95 years old. Self-reported history from a screening survey and questionnaire set each donor's cohort. In the authors' methods: Amplification of reference gene primers was used by the study to estimate nucleated cell counts. Sequencing used immunoSEQ multiplex PCR; TCRdb keeps in-frame clones, though not all of them. The DNA gave D and trimming, while V, J and clone size come from that table. The table lists 310,000 or so clones, around nine tenths of them singletons. The data are from a study of blood T cell repertoires in COVID-19. Study-level background: PBMCs, B-cell-depleted T cells, or T cells were the source of the cDNA or gDNA that made up the material.

The junction had 4 bases not matched to a gene; V was cut back by 4 bases and J by 2 bases. This CDR3 spans 15 amino acids. Germline assignment: CDR1 SGHRS and CDR2 YFSETQ. The rearrangement joins TRBV5-1 to TRBJ2-3, with 10 positions matching TRBD1. The sequenced sample was PBMCs or T cells enriched from blood (not recorded which). The TCR sequence derives from a woman in her 40s who had recovered from COVID-19. For the CDR3, the DNA is TGCGCCAGCAGCATCGGGACAGGGGCCACAGATACGCAGTATTTT. Its protein product is CASSIGTGATDTQYF.